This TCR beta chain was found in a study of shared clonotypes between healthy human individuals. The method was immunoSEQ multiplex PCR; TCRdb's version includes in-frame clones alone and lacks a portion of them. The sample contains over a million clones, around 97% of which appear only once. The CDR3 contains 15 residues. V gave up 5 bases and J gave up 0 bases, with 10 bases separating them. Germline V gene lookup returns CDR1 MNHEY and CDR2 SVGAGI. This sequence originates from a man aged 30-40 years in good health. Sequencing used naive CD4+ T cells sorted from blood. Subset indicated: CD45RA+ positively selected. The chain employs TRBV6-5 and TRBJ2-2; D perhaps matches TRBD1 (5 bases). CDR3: CASSPRTTNTGELFF. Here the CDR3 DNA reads TGTGCCAGCAGTCCAAGGACAACGAACACCGGGGAGCTGTTTTTT.